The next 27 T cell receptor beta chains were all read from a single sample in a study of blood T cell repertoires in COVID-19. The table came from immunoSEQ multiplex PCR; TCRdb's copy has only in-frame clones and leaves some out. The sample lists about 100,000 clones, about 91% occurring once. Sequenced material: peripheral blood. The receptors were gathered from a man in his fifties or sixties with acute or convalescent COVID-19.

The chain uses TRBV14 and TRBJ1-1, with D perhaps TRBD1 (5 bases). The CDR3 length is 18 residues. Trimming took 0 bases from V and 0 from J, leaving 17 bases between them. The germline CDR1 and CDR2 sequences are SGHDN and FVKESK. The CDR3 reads CASSQDPFGGTLNTEAFF. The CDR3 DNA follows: TGTGCCAGCAGCCAAGACCCTTTCGGGGGGACCCTGAACACTGAAGCTTTCTTT. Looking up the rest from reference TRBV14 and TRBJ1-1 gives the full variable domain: EAGVTQFPSHSVIEKGQTVTLRCDPISGHDNLYWYRRVMGKEIKFLLHFVKESKQDESGMPNNRFLAERTGGTYSTLKVQPAELEDSGVYFCASSQDPFGGTLNTEAFFGQGTRLTVV.

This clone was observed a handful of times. The DNA of the CDR3 is TGTGCCAGCAGCAAGCGGGTGAACACTGAAGCTTTCTTT. Protein product: CASSKRVNTEAFF. The chain joins TRBV28 to TRBJ1-1; the D is unclear. CDR3 length equals 13 residues. Per the germline V gene, CDR1 is MDHEN and CDR2 is SYDVKM. The ends were cut back, 6 bases at V and 0 bases at J, with 8 bases in the middle.

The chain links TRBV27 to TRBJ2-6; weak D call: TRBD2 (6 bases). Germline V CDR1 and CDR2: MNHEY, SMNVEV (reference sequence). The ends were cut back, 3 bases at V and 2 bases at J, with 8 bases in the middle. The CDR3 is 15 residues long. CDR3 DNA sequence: TGTGCCAGCAGTTTGGGAGGTGCTGGGGCCAACGTCCTGACTTTC. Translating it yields CASSLGGAGANVLTF.

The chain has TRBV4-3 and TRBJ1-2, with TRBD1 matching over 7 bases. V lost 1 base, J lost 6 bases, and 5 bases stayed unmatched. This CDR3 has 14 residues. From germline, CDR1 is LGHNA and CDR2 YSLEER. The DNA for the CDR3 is TGCGCCAGCAGCCAAGGATTTGGGACAGATGGCTACACCTTC. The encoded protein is CASSQGFGTDGYTF.

DNA for the CDR3: TGTGGAGTCTTTTTCTCTGGAAACACCATATATTTT. Protein: CGVFFSGNTIYF. The rearrangement links TRBV12-3 or TRBV12-4 to TRBJ1-3; D unclear. This CDR3 is 12 amino acids long.

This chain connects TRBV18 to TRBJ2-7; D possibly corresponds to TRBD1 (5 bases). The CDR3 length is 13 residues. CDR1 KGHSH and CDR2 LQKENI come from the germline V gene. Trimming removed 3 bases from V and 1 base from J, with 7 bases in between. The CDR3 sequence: CASSPTVSYEQYF. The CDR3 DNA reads TGTGCCAGCTCACCGACAGTGTCCTACGAGCAGTACTTC.

Written as DNA, the CDR3 is TGTGCCAGCAGCTTAAGGGACAGAAATTCACCCCTCCACTTT. Its protein is CASSLRDRNSPLHF. This chain joins TRBV13 and TRBJ1-6; the match to TRBD1 covers 7 bases. Losses at the gene ends were 2 bases for V and 7 bases for J; bases not matched to a gene: 2. Per germline, CDR1 PRHDT and CDR2 FYEKMQ (reference sequence). CDR3 size: 14 residues.

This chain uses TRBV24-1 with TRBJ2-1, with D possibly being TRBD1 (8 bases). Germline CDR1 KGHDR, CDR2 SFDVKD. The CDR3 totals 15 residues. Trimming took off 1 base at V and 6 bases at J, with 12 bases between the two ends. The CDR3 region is CATSDFTGGGNEQFF. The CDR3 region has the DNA TGTGCCACCAGTGATTTCACAGGGGGGGGCAATGAGCAGTTCTTC.

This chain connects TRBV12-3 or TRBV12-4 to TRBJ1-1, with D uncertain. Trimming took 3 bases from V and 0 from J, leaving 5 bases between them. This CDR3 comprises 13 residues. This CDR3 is CASSLGLNTEAFF. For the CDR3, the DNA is TGTGCCAGCAGTTTGGGCTTGAACACTGAAGCTTTCTTT.

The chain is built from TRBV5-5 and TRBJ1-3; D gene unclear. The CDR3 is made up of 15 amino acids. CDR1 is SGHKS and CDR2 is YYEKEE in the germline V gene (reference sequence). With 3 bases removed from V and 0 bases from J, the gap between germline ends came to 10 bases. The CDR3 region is CASSSRDYSGNTIYF. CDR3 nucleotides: TGTGCCAGCAGCTCTCGGGATTACTCTGGAAACACCATATATTTT.

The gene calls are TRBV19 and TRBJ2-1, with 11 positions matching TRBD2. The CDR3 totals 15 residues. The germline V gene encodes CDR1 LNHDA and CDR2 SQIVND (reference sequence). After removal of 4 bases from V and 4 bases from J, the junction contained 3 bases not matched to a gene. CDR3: CASSTGTSGYNEQFF. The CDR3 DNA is TGTGCCAGTAGTACCGGGACTAGCGGTTACAATGAGCAGTTCTTC.

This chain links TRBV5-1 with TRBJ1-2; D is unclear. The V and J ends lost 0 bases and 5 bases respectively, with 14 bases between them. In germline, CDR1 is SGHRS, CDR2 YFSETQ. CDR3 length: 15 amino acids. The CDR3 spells CASSLVADPGYGYTF. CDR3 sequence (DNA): TGCGCCAGCAGCTTGGTGGCAGACCCAGGATATGGCTACACCTTC. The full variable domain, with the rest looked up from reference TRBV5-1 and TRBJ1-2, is KAGVTQTPRYLIKTRGQQVTLSCSPISGHRSVSWYQQTPGQGLQFLFEYFSETQRNKGNFPGRFSGRQFSNSRSEMNVSTLELGDSALYLCASSLVADPGYGYTFGSGTRLTVV.

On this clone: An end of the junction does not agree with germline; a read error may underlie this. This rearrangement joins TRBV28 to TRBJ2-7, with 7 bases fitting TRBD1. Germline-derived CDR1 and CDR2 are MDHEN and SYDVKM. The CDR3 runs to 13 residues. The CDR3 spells CASNDPGTVASSF. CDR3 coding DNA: TGTGCCAGCAATGACCCCGGGACAGTTGCTTCCTCCTTC.

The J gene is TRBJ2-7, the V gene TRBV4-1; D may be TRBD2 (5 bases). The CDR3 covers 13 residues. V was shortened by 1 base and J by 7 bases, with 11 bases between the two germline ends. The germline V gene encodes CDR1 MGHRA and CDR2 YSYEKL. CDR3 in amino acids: CASSQALVGEQYF. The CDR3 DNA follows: TGCGCCAGCAGCCAAGCACTAGTTGGGGAGCAGTACTTC.

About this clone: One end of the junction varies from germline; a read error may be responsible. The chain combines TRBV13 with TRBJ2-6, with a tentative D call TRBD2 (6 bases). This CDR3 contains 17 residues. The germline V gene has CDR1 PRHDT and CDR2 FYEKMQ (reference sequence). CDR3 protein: CASSLEGWDSGANVLTF. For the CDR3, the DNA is TGTGCCAGCAGCTTAGAGGGTTGGGACTCTGGGGCCAACGTCCTGACCTTC.

The CDR3 reads CASSYSGGGEQYF. The DNA of the CDR3 is TGTGCCAGCAGTTACTCCGGGGGAGGGGAGCAGTACTTC. This chain joins TRBV6-5 and TRBJ2-7; 7 bases align to TRBD2. Trimming took 0 bases from V and 7 from J; bases not matched to a gene: 3. The V gene's germline CDR1 is MNHEY and CDR2 SVGAGI. This CDR3 spans 13 amino acids.

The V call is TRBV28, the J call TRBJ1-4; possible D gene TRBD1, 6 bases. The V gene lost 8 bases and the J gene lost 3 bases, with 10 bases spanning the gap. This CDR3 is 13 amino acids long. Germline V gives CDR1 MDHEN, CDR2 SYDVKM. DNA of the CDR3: TGTGCCAGCTACAGGGTGGCTAATGAAAAACTGTTTTTT. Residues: CASYRVANEKLFF.

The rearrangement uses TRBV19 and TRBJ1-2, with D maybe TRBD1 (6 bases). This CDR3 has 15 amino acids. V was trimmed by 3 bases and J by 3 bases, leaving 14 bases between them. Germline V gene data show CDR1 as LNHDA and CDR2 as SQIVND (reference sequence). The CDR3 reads CASSIEDRLHYGYTF. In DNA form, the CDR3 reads TGTGCCAGTAGTATCGAGGACAGATTGCACTATGGCTACACCTTC. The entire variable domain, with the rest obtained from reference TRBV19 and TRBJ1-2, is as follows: DGGITQSPKYLFRKEGQNVTLSCEQNLNHDAMYWYRQDPGQGLRLIYYSQIVNDFQKGDIAEGYSVSREKKESFPLTVTSAQKNPTAFYLCASSIEDRLHYGYTFGSGTRLTVV.

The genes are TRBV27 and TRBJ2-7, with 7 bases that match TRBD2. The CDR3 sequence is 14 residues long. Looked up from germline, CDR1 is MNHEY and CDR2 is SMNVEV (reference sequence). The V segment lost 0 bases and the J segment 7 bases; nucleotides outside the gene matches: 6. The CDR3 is CASSLSLGGKEQYF. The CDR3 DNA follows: TGTGCCAGCAGTTTATCTTTGGGAGGGAAAGAGCAGTACTTC.

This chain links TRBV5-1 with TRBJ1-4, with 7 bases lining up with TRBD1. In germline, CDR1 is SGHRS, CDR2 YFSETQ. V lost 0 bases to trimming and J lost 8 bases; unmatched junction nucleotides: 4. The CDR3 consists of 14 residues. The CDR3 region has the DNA TGCGCCAGCAGCTTGGAACAGGGGAACGAAAAACTGTTTTTT. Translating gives CASSLEQGNEKLFF.

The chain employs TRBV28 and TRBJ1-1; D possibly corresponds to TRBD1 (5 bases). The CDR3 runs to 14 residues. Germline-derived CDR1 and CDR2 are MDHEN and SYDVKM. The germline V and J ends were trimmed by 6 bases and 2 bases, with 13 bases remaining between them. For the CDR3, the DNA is TGTGCCAGCAGGGCCGACAGTTACAACACTGAAGCTTTCTTT. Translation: CASRADSYNTEAFF.

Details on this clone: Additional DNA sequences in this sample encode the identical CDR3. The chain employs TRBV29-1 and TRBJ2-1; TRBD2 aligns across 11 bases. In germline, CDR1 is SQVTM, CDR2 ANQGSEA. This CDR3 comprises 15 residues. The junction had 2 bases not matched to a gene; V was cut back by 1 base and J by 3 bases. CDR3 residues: CSVEVGTSGYNEQFF. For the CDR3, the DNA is TGCAGCGTTGAAGTTGGGACTAGCGGCTACAATGAGCAGTTCTTC.

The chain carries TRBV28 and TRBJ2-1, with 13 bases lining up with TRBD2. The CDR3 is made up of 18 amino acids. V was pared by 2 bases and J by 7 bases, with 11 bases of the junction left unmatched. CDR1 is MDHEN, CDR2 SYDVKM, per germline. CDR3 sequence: CASSLLIGLAGAKNEQFF. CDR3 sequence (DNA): TGTGCCAGCAGTTTACTTATCGGACTAGCGGGGGCCAAGAATGAGCAGTTCTTC.

CDR3 DNA: TGTGCCAGCAGCCAACGACAGGGGGCCGGTCAGCCCCAGCATTTT. Its translation is CASSQRQGAGQPQHF. The chain combines TRBV3-1 (or the pseudogene TRBV3-2) with TRBJ1-5, with 10 bases identical to TRBD1. Germline CDR1 reads LGHDT; CDR2 reads YNNKEL (reference sequence). V shed 2 bases and J 6 bases; nucleotides not matched to a gene: 4. This CDR3 comprises 15 residues.

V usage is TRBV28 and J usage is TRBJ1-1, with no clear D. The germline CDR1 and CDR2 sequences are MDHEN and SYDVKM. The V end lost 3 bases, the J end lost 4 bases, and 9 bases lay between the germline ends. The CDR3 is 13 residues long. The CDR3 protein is CASSFIGSTEAFF. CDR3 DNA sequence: TGTGCCAGCAGTTTCATAGGGAGCACTGAAGCTTTCTTT.

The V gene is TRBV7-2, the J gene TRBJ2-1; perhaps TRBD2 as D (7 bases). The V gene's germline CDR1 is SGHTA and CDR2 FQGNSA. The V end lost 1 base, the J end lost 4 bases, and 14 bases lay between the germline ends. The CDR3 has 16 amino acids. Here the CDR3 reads CASSLESGGAYNEQFF. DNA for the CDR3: TGTGCCAGCAGCTTAGAGTCTGGGGGGGCGTACAATGAGCAGTTCTTC.

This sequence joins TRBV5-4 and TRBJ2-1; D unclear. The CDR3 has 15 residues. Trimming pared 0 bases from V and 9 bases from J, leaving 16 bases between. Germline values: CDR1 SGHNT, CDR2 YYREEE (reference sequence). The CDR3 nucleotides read TGTGCCAGCAGCTTGGCCAATGGGCAGGTGGGTGAGCAGTTCTTC. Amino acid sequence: CASSLANGQVGEQFF.